A selection of T cell receptor beta chains follows, all from one sample in a study of blood T cell repertoires in COVID-19. Produced via immunoSEQ multiplex PCR; TCRdb's table is partial and in-frame only. Of over 250,000 clones listed, over 70% are singletons. Sequenced material: peripheral blood. The source of these receptors is a woman of 80 years or more with acute or convalescent COVID-19. Both conserved end residues are part of each CDR3. Each record gives: D gene, clone size, V gene, J gene, CDR3 protein, CDR3 DNA. D genes are given only for firm matches. Not all rows give a size; the values are once, few, many and, for expanded clones, a class.

d_gene: -
abundance: few
v_gene: TRBV27
j_gene: TRBJ1-6
CDR3aa: CASSKYSYNSPLHF
CDR3nt: TGTGCCAGCAGTAAATACTCCTATAATTCACCCCTCCACTTT

d_gene: TRBD2
abundance: -
v_gene: TRBV29-1
j_gene: TRBJ2-3
CDR3aa: CSVPTAGVSDTQYF
CDR3nt: TGCAGCGTTCCGACAGCGGGGGTATCGGATACGCAGTATTTT

d_gene: -
abundance: -
v_gene: TRBV6-5
j_gene: TRBJ1-2
CDR3aa: CASHAWDKNGYTF
CDR3nt: TGTGCCAGCCATGCCTGGGACAAAAATGGCTACACCTTC

d_gene: -
abundance: -
v_gene: TRBV10-1
j_gene: TRBJ1-5
CDR3aa: CASSESRGQPQHF
CDR3nt: TGCGCCAGCAGTGAGTCCAGGGGTCAGCCCCAGCATTTT

d_gene: TRBD1
abundance: -
v_gene: TRBV5-1
j_gene: TRBJ1-4
CDR3aa: CASSLVMGTGDFSTNEKLFF
CDR3nt: TGCGCCAGCAGCTTGGTCATGGGGACAGGAGACTTCTCAACTAATGAAAAACTGTTTTTT

d_gene: -
abundance: -
v_gene: TRBV9
j_gene: TRBJ1-1
CDR3aa: CASSVGQKNTEAFF
CDR3nt: TGTGCCAGCAGCGTAGGTCAGAAGAACACTGAAGCTTTCTTT

d_gene: -
abundance: -
v_gene: TRBV6-5
j_gene: TRBJ2-7
CDR3aa: CASSYFPRAGEQYF
CDR3nt: TGTGCCAGCAGTTACTTTCCCAGGGCAGGCGAGCAGTACTTC

d_gene: -
abundance: once
v_gene: TRBV3-1/TRBV3-2
j_gene: TRBJ1-4
CDR3aa: CASSQDSLTASNEKLFF
CDR3nt: TGTGCCAGCAGCCAAGACTCCCTGACAGCAAGTAATGAAAAACTGTTTTTT

d_gene: TRBD2
abundance: -
v_gene: TRBV5-4
j_gene: TRBJ2-3
CDR3aa: CASSLGTSGRSIADTQYF
CDR3nt: TGTGCCAGCAGCTTAGGGACTAGCGGGAGAAGTATTGCAGATACGCAGTATTTT

d_gene: -
abundance: -
v_gene: TRBV6-5
j_gene: TRBJ2-1
CDR3aa: CASSGTGAYNEQFF
CDR3nt: TGTGCCTCCTCAGGAACGGGAGCCTACAATGAGCAGTTCTTC

d_gene: TRBD1
abundance: -
v_gene: TRBV7-9
j_gene: TRBJ2-1
CDR3aa: CASSWKPGQLDEQFF
CDR3nt: TGTGCCAGCAGCTGGAAACCGGGACAGTTGGATGAGCAGTTCTTC

d_gene: TRBD1
abundance: once
v_gene: TRBV28
j_gene: TRBJ2-7
CDR3aa: CASSLLHAPGQGSYEQYF
CDR3nt: TGTGCCAGCAGTTTACTTCACGCACCGGGACAGGGTAGCTACGAGCAGTACTTC

d_gene: -
abundance: -
v_gene: TRBV2
j_gene: TRBJ1-1
CDR3aa: CASSERGRGNTEAFF
CDR3nt: TGTGCCAGCAGTGAAAGAGGCAGGGGTAACACTGAAGCTTTCTTT

d_gene: -
abundance: -
v_gene: TRBV15
j_gene: TRBJ2-1
CDR3aa: CATSKEPGDLPNNEQFF
CDR3nt: TGTGCCACCAGCAAGGAGCCGGGAGATCTTCCGAACAATGAGCAGTTCTTC

d_gene: TRBD1
abundance: -
v_gene: TRBV7-9
j_gene: TRBJ1-1
CDR3aa: CASSQGTGSEAFF
CDR3nt: TGTGCCAGCAGCCAAGGGACAGGGAGTGAAGCTTTCTTT

d_gene: TRBD1
abundance: -
v_gene: TRBV18
j_gene: TRBJ2-7
CDR3aa: CASSQGQSFGEQYF
CDR3nt: TGTGCCAGCTCACAGGGACAGTCCTTCGGGGAGCAGTACTTC

d_gene: -
abundance: once
v_gene: TRBV11-3
j_gene: TRBJ1-1
CDR3aa: CASSDRSGTEAFF
CDR3nt: TGTGCCAGCAGTGACAGATCTGGGACTGAAGCTTTCTTT

d_gene: TRBD1
abundance: -
v_gene: TRBV19
j_gene: TRBJ1-1
CDR3aa: CASSKAGGTEAFF
CDR3nt: TGTGCCAGTAGTAAGGCAGGGGGCACTGAAGCTTTCTTT

d_gene: -
abundance: once
v_gene: TRBV5-1
j_gene: TRBJ1-3
CDR3aa: CASSVYSGNTIYF
CDR3nt: TGCGCCAGCAGCGTATACTCTGGAAACACCATATATTTT

d_gene: TRBD2
abundance: -
v_gene: TRBV6-5
j_gene: TRBJ2-5
CDR3aa: CASSSSGEGETQYF
CDR3nt: TGTGCCAGCAGTTCTAGCGGGGAGGGAGAGACCCAGTACTTC

d_gene: TRBD2
abundance: few
v_gene: TRBV3-1/TRBV3-2
j_gene: TRBJ2-7
CDR3aa: CASSQGTSEVYEQYF
CDR3nt: TGTGCCAGCAGCCAAGGGACTAGCGAGGTCTACGAGCAGTACTTC

d_gene: -
abundance: once
v_gene: TRBV10-3
j_gene: TRBJ1-1
CDR3aa: CAISERQDTEAFF
CDR3nt: TGTGCCATCAGTGAACGACAGGATACTGAAGCTTTCTTT

d_gene: TRBD2
abundance: few
v_gene: TRBV3-1/TRBV3-2
j_gene: TRBJ2-1
CDR3aa: CASSQTSGPYNEQFF
CDR3nt: TGTGCCAGCAGCCAGACTAGCGGGCCATACAATGAGCAGTTCTTC

d_gene: TRBD2
abundance: -
v_gene: TRBV2
j_gene: TRBJ2-7
CDR3aa: CASTRSGRTYEQYF
CDR3nt: TGTGCCAGCACCCGTAGCGGGAGAACCTACGAGCAGTACTTC

d_gene: -
abundance: few
v_gene: TRBV5-6
j_gene: TRBJ1-2
CDR3aa: CASSRGGTNYGYTF
CDR3nt: TGTGCCAGCAGCCGGGGGGGAACTAACTATGGCTACACCTTC

d_gene: TRBD2
abundance: -
v_gene: TRBV2
j_gene: TRBJ2-7
CDR3aa: CASGGTTEQYF
CDR3nt: TGTGCCAGCGGGGGGACTACCGAGCAGTACTTC

d_gene: -
abundance: -
v_gene: TRBV12-3/TRBV12-4
j_gene: TRBJ1-2
CDR3aa: CASSLAGGGYTF
CDR3nt: TGTGCCAGCAGTTTGGCGGGGGGTGGCTACACCTTC

d_gene: TRBD2
abundance: -
v_gene: TRBV3-1/TRBV3-2
j_gene: TRBJ2-4
CDR3aa: CASSLTSGIQYF
CDR3nt: TGTGCCAGCAGCTTGACTAGCGGCATTCAGTACTTC

d_gene: TRBD1
abundance: -
v_gene: TRBV6-5
j_gene: TRBJ2-2
CDR3aa: CASSRQGANTGELFF
CDR3nt: TGTGCCAGCAGTAGACAGGGCGCGAACACCGGGGAGCTGTTTTTT

d_gene: TRBD1
abundance: -
v_gene: TRBV30
j_gene: TRBJ1-2
CDR3aa: CAWSVTTGGHGYTF
CDR3nt: TGTGCCTGGAGTGTAACTACAGGGGGACATGGCTACACCTTC

d_gene: TRBD1
abundance: -
v_gene: TRBV7-9
j_gene: TRBJ1-1
CDR3aa: CASSLLTGTGGTEAFF
CDR3nt: TGTGCCAGCAGCTTACTAACCGGGACAGGGGGAACTGAAGCTTTCTTT

d_gene: TRBD1
abundance: few
v_gene: TRBV15
j_gene: TRBJ1-2
CDR3aa: CATSQSLDRDSRGYTF
CDR3nt: TGTGCCACCAGCCAAAGCCTCGACAGGGACTCTAGGGGCTACACCTTC

d_gene: TRBD1
abundance: -
v_gene: TRBV7-9
j_gene: TRBJ2-5
CDR3aa: CASSLGQGAGETQYF
CDR3nt: TGTGCCAGCAGCCTGGGGCAGGGGGCCGGAGAGACCCAGTACTTC

d_gene: TRBD1
abundance: -
v_gene: TRBV7-2
j_gene: TRBJ1-2
CDR3aa: CASTTGFGYTF
CDR3nt: TGTGCCAGCACGACAGGGTTTGGCTACACCTTC

d_gene: -
abundance: -
v_gene: TRBV6-5
j_gene: TRBJ1-5
CDR3aa: CASSPGLGNQPQHF
CDR3nt: TGTGCCAGCAGTCCTGGACTGGGCAATCAGCCCCAGCATTTT

d_gene: -
abundance: -
v_gene: TRBV5-1
j_gene: TRBJ2-2
CDR3aa: CASSLGGGGAGELFF
CDR3nt: TGCGCCAGCAGCTTGGGAGGAGGGGGCGCCGGGGAGCTGTTTTTT

d_gene: -
abundance: -
v_gene: TRBV6-5
j_gene: TRBJ1-4
CDR3aa: CASSPGTTNEKLFF
CDR3nt: TGTGCCAGCAGTCCCGGGACAACTAATGAAAAACTGTTTTTT

d_gene: TRBD1
abundance: -
v_gene: TRBV15
j_gene: TRBJ1-5
CDR3aa: CATSRATGSNQPQHF
CDR3nt: TGTGCCACCAGCAGAGCGACAGGGAGCAATCAGCCCCAGCATTTT

d_gene: -
abundance: few
v_gene: TRBV2
j_gene: TRBJ2-1
CDR3aa: CASSGISAVSEQFF
CDR3nt: TGTGCCAGCAGTGGAATTAGCGCGGTGAGTGAGCAGTTCTTC

d_gene: TRBD2
abundance: -
v_gene: TRBV23-1
j_gene: TRBJ2-1
CDR3aa: CASSHFRRLAGGEDEQFF
CDR3nt: TGCGCCAGCAGTCATTTTCGAAGACTAGCGGGAGGTGAGGATGAGCAGTTCTTC

d_gene: -
abundance: -
v_gene: TRBV6-1
j_gene: TRBJ2-5
CDR3aa: CASSEGPGRGETQYF
CDR3nt: TGTGCCAGCAGTGAAGGCCCAGGGCGTGGGGAGACCCAGTACTTC

d_gene: TRBD1
abundance: -
v_gene: TRBV7-2
j_gene: TRBJ2-1
CDR3aa: CASSPSWTGNEQFF
CDR3nt: TGTGCCAGCAGCCCCTCCTGGACAGGGAATGAGCAGTTCTTC

d_gene: TRBD1
abundance: -
v_gene: TRBV5-1
j_gene: TRBJ2-7
CDR3aa: CASSYTGQGYYEQYF
CDR3nt: TGCGCCAGCAGTTACACGGGACAGGGGTACTACGAGCAGTACTTC

d_gene: -
abundance: -
v_gene: TRBV19
j_gene: TRBJ1-4
CDR3aa: CASSSGRGEKLFF
CDR3nt: TGTGCCAGTAGTTCCGGGCGGGGAGAAAAACTGTTTTTT

d_gene: TRBD1
abundance: -
v_gene: TRBV2
j_gene: TRBJ1-2
CDR3aa: CASSGGQSNYGYTF
CDR3nt: TGTGCCAGCAGTGGGGGACAGAGTAACTATGGCTACACCTTC

d_gene: TRBD1
abundance: -
v_gene: TRBV19
j_gene: TRBJ1-2
CDR3aa: CASRKSGTGNYGYTF
CDR3nt: TGTGCCAGTAGAAAATCCGGGACAGGGAACTATGGCTACACCTTC

d_gene: -
abundance: few
v_gene: TRBV27
j_gene: TRBJ2-3
CDR3aa: CASSPGEGTSTDTQYF
CDR3nt: TGTGCCAGCAGCCCCGGAGAGGGGACTAGCACAGATACGCAGTATTTT

d_gene: TRBD2
abundance: -
v_gene: TRBV20-1
j_gene: TRBJ2-7
CDR3aa: CSASPTSGGYEQYF
CDR3nt: TGCAGTGCTAGTCCTACTAGCGGGGGCTACGAGCAGTACTTC

d_gene: TRBD1
abundance: many
v_gene: TRBV4-2
j_gene: TRBJ1-3
CDR3aa: CASSQDLPLGQGAGGNTIYF
CDR3nt: TGTGCCAGCAGCCAAGATCTTCCACTGGGACAGGGGGCAGGTGGAAACACCATATATTTT

d_gene: TRBD2
abundance: -
v_gene: TRBV18
j_gene: TRBJ2-1
CDR3aa: CASSPDLAGGLNEQFF
CDR3nt: TGTGCCAGCTCACCTGATCTAGCGGGAGGCCTCAATGAGCAGTTCTTC

d_gene: TRBD1
abundance: once
v_gene: TRBV10-3
j_gene: TRBJ1-2
CDR3aa: CAISRDRGIEGYTF
CDR3nt: TGTGCCATCAGTCGGGACAGGGGGATTGAAGGCTACACCTTC

d_gene: -
abundance: -
v_gene: TRBV2
j_gene: TRBJ1-1
CDR3aa: CASSENWAGGSDFF
CDR3nt: -

d_gene: TRBD2
abundance: -
v_gene: TRBV29-1
j_gene: TRBJ2-1
CDR3aa: CSVQPSGRGTPYNEQFF
CDR3nt: TGCAGCGTTCAACCCAGCGGGAGAGGGACACCCTACAATGAGCAGTTCTTC

d_gene: TRBD1
abundance: -
v_gene: TRBV19
j_gene: TRBJ1-3
CDR3aa: CASSKIGDSSGNTIYF
CDR3nt: TGTGCCAGTAGTAAAATTGGGGACAGCTCTGGAAACACCATATATTTT

d_gene: -
abundance: -
v_gene: TRBV2
j_gene: TRBJ1-6
CDR3aa: CASSEYAQINSPLHF
CDR3nt: TGTGCCAGCAGTGAATACGCACAGATCAATTCACCCCTCCACTTT

d_gene: TRBD1
abundance: -
v_gene: TRBV13
j_gene: TRBJ1-1
CDR3aa: CASSSGDRGEGRNTEAFF
CDR3nt: TGTGCCAGCAGCTCGGGGGACAGGGGGGAAGGAAGGAACACTGAAGCTTTCTTT

d_gene: -
abundance: few
v_gene: TRBV6-2/TRBV6-3
j_gene: TRBJ2-3
CDR3aa: CASSSAVTRLTDTQYF
CDR3nt: TGTGCCAGCAGTTCCGCCGTGACTAGACTTACAGATACGCAGTATTTT

d_gene: -
abundance: -
v_gene: TRBV28
j_gene: TRBJ1-4
CDR3aa: CASSLWRGSGNEKLFF
CDR3nt: TGTGCCAGCAGTTTATGGCGGGGCAGTGGTAATGAAAAACTGTTTTTT

d_gene: -
abundance: -
v_gene: TRBV29-1
j_gene: TRBJ1-1
CDR3aa: CSVVGGGDTEAFF
CDR3nt: TGCAGCGTTGTCGGGGGAGGCGACACTGAAGCTTTCTTT